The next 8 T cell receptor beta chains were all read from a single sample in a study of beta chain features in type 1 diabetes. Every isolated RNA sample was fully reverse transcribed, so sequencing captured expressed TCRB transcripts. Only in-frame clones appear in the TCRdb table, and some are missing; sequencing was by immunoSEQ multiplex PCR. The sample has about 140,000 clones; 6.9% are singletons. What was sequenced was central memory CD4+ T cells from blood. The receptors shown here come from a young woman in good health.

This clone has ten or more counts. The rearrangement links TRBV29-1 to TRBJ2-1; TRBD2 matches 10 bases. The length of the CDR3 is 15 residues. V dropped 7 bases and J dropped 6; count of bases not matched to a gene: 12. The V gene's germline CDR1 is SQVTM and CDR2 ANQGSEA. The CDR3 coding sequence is TGCAGCGCTCGGGGAGCGGGAGGGCCGATCAATGAGCAGTTCTTC. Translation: CSARGAGGPINEQFF.

CDR3 in amino acids: CASSPEDRDPYQPQHF. For the CDR3, the DNA is TGTGCCAGCTCACCAGAGGACAGGGACCCTTATCAGCCCCAGCATTTT. The genes are TRBV18 and TRBJ1-5, with 8 bases that match TRBD1. CDR3 length: 16 amino acids. Germline assignment: CDR1 KGHSH and CDR2 LQKENI. V lost 2 bases to trimming and J lost 5 bases; unmatched junction nucleotides: 8.

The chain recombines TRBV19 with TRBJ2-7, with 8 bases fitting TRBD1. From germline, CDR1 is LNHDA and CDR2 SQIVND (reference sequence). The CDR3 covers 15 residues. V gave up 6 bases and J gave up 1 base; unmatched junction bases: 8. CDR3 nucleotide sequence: TGTGCCAGTAGCGCTGGGACAGGCGTTTCCTACGAGCAGTACTTC. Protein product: CASSAGTGVSYEQYF.

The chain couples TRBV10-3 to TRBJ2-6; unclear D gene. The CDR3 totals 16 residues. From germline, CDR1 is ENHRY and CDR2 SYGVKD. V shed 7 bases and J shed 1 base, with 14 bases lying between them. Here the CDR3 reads CAITPRVSSGANVLTF. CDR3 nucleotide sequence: TGTGCCATCACCCCACGCGTGTCGTCTGGGGCCAACGTCCTGACTTTC.

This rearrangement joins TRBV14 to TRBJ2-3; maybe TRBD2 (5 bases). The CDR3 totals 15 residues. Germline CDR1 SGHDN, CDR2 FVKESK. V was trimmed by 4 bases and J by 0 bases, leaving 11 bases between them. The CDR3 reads CASSRRRTSTDTQYF. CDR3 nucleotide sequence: TGTGCCAGCAGCCGAAGAAGGACTAGCACAGATACGCAGTATTTT.

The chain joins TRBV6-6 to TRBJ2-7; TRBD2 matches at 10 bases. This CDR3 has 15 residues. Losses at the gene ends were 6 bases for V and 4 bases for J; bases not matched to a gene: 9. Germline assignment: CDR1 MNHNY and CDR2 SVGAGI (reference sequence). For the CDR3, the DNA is TGTGCCAGCAGCGATCTACTAGCGGGGAAGTACGAGCAGTACTTC. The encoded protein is CASSDLLAGKYEQYF.

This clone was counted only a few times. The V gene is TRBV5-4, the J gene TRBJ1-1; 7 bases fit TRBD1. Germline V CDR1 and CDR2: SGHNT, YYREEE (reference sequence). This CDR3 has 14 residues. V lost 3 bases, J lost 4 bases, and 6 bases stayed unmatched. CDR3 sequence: CASSWVDRRTEAFF. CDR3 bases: TGTGCCAGCAGCTGGGTGGACAGGCGCACTGAAGCTTTCTTT.

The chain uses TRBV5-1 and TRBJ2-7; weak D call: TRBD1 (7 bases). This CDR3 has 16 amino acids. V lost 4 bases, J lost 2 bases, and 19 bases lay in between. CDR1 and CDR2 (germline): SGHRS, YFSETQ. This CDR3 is CASSLGGRGSAYEQYF. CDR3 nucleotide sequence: TGCGCCAGCAGCCTGGGGGGCAGGGGGTCCGCCTACGAGCAGTACTTC.